What follows is one T cell receptor (beta chain) and its context. Its antigen is as yet unknown. The identical CDR3 is also encoded by other nucleotide sequences in the sample. Over 95% purity was reached by all sorted populations. The sample comes from a study of beta chain features in type 1 diabetes. About the study: Sorted cells, some 110 million in number, were examined across all samples.

Germline V gene sequence: CDR1 SGHRS, CDR2 YFSETQ. V was pared by 0 bases and J by 2 bases, with 9 bases between. The CDR3 has 15 residues. Reverse transcribing all isolated RNA meant expressed TCRB transcripts were sequenced. Samples of naive, central memory and regulatory T cells yielded a mean of about 3.5 million reads. TCRdb's copy holds only in-frame clones and misses some; the assay was immunoSEQ multiplex PCR. In the table there are approximately 160,000 clones, approximately 9.1% of which are singletons. Findings and caveats of the study: Among type 1 diabetes patients, VDJ junctions had fewer insertions and more deletions.

This TCR derives from a woman between 18 and 30 years old in good health. Sequencing input: central memory CD4+ T cells from blood. The rearrangement links TRBV5-1 to TRBJ2-1; maybe TRBD2 (6 bases). DNA for the CDR3: TGCGCCAGCAGCTTGGTAGCGGAGACCTACAATGAGCAGTTCTTC. This encodes CASSLVAETYNEQFF.